The rows below give T cell receptor beta chains drawn from one sample of a study of T cells expressing NK-cell markers. From the 5' RACE reads, TCRdb lists one entry per CDR3 protein and no DNA. This table lists 550,000 or so distinct CDR3 sequences. Sequencing was carried out using blood T cells: a sorted CD56 or NKG2C T cell subset, CD4+ or CD8+ T cells, or bulk PBMC T cells (not recorded which). The receptor source for this set is a man between 18 and 35 years old in good health. Each CDR3 is given with its conserved first and last residue.

j_call	v_call	cdr3_aa
TRBJ2-5	TRBV29-1	CSARDGWAGAETQYF
TRBJ1-5	TRBV20-1	CSARDARTGDGQPQHF
TRBJ1-2	TRBV28	CASSPSQGGNYGYTF
TRBJ2-1	TRBV7-9	CASSSAGDPSYNEQFF
TRBJ1-1	TRBV9	CASSLGVPMNTEAFF
TRBJ2-1	TRBV9	CASSVGAVNEQFF
TRBJ1-5	TRBV6-1	CASTRMGRDEPQHF
TRBJ1-6	TRBV12-3/TRBV12-4	CASSPGYNSPLHF
TRBJ1-1	TRBV10-3	CAVGGVNTEAFF
TRBJ2-3	TRBV5-1	CASSGVIYTDTQYF
TRBJ2-6	TRBV6-1	CASTSYPPIRSGANVLTF